The TCR beta chain under discussion was sequenced for a study of long-term antiretroviral therapy in people with HIV. Runs used v3.0 of the immunoSEQ assay and were done at survey level. Some clones are missing from TCRdb's copy, which holds only in-frame ones; the method was immunoSEQ multiplex PCR. The sample includes 25,000 or so clones, nearly 95% of them seen just once. V lost 5 bases and J lost 5, with 18 bases in between. The CDR3 covers 15 residues. Germline assignment: CDR1 MNHEY and CDR2 SVGAGI. V is TRBV6-5 and J is TRBJ1-1; no clear D. This receptor was taken from a man aged 40-50 years with HIV. This specimen was unsorted PBMCs, taken 6.2 years after starting antiretroviral therapy. In DNA, the CDR3 is TGTGCCAGCAGTCCCACCTCGAGGGCTTGGACTGAAGCTTTCTTT. Translating gives CASSPTSRAWTEAFF.